Each of the 25 T cell receptor beta chains below was sequenced from the same sample in a study of blood T cell repertoires in COVID-19. Repertoires were generated with immunoSEQ multiplex PCR, while TCRdb's copy carries only in-frame clones and drops some. The sample lists some 200,000 clones; about 91% were seen once. Input material: peripheral blood. These receptors were collected from a man in his late teens or twenties with active or convalescent COVID-19.

The chain has TRBV4-3 and TRBJ1-2; possible D gene TRBD1, 5 bases. Germline V gene sequence: CDR1 LGHNA, CDR2 YSLEER. The V gene lost 0 bases and the J gene lost 4 bases, with 18 bases spanning the gap. The CDR3 length is 17 residues. For the CDR3, the DNA is TGCGCCAGCAGCCAAGATACGGGGGGAGGGTTTGTCTATGGCTACACCTTC. It yields the protein CASSQDTGGGFVYGYTF.

V usage is TRBV2 and J usage is TRBJ2-5, with D perhaps matching TRBD2 (7 bases). CDR3 length: 14 residues. Germline assignment: CDR1 SNHLY and CDR2 FYNNEI. With 7 bases removed from V and 7 bases from J, the gap between germline ends came to 19 bases. The CDR3 DNA reads as TGTGCCAGCACTGACCCAGGGGAGGGTGGGACCCAGTACTTC. It encodes CASTDPGEGGTQYF.

The gene calls are TRBV10-3 and TRBJ2-1, with TRBD1 matching 10 bases. V shed 6 bases, J shed 6 bases, and the junction held 8 bases outside the gene matches. The CDR3 loop spans 15 amino acids. The V gene's germline CDR1 is ENHRY and CDR2 SYGVKD. CDR3: CAIRLGTGVGNEQFF. The CDR3 DNA is TGTGCCATCAGATTGGGGACAGGGGTGGGCAATGAGCAGTTCTTC.

This clone was counted a few times. The chain joins TRBV7-9 to TRBJ1-1, with TRBD1 as a possible D gene (6 bases). Germline V CDR1 and CDR2: SEHNR, FQNEAQ (reference sequence). There are 14 residues in the CDR3. The V end was cut by 5 bases, the J end by 3 bases, with 13 bases between. CDR3 sequence: CASSPTGRDTEAFF. The DNA for the CDR3 is TGTGCCAGCAGCCCGACAGGTAGGGACACTGAAGCTTTCTTT.

The genes are TRBV5-1 and TRBJ2-3; D may be TRBD2 (5 bases). Germline V gene data show CDR1 as SGHRS and CDR2 as YFSETQ. There are 14 residues in the CDR3. V lost 0 bases and J 3 bases, leaving 8 bases between the germline ends. The CDR3 loop is CASSLAEGTDTQYF. The CDR3 DNA is TGCGCCAGCAGCTTGGCCGAGGGAACAGATACGCAGTATTTT.

The chain is built from TRBV25-1 and TRBJ1-1, with a weak D call TRBD1 (5 bases). The CDR3 runs to 12 residues. Trimming removed 2 bases at V and 10 bases at J, with 11 bases between. The germline CDR1 and CDR2 sequences are MGHDK and SYGVNS. The CDR3 DNA is TGTGCCAGCAGTGAACCCGGACACGGAGCTTTCTTT. Protein sequence: CASSEPGHGAFF.

The chain couples TRBV27 to TRBJ2-7; D may be TRBD2 (5 bases). V shed 8 bases and J shed 0 bases, with 20 bases lying between them. The CDR3 is made up of 16 amino acids. The germline CDR1 and CDR2 sequences are MNHEY and SMNVEV (reference sequence). CDR3 nucleotides: TGTGCCAGCGGGAAACTCGGGCCAGAGGGCTCCTACGAGCAGTACTTC. It yields the protein CASGKLGPEGSYEQYF.

This clone has a single count. This chain connects TRBV19 to TRBJ2-2; D is perhaps TRBD1 (6 bases). CDR3 length: 13 residues. V was cut by 1 base and J by 6 bases, with 6 bases left in between. Germline V gene lookup returns CDR1 LNHDA and CDR2 SQIVND (reference sequence). CDR3 in DNA: TGTGCCAGTAGTATAGGACAGGCCGGGGAGCTGTTTTTT. Amino acids: CASSIGQAGELFF.

In its sample, this clone was seen many times. V is TRBV2 and J is TRBJ2-7, with a weak D call TRBD1 (6 bases). The ends were cut back, 6 bases at V and 3 bases at J, with 18 bases in the middle. CDR1 is SNHLY and CDR2 is FYNNEI in the germline V gene. The CDR3 sequence is 15 residues long. The CDR3 region is CASSASDTGSYEQYF. CDR3 nucleotide sequence: TGTGCCAGCAGCGCCTCGGATACAGGGAGCTACGAGCAGTACTTC.

The CDR3 region has the DNA TGTGCCAGCAGCTTAGGGAGGGAGGGCGAGCAGTACTTC. Its translation: CASSLGREGEQYF. The chain uses TRBV7-8 and TRBJ2-7; TRBD2 agrees at 7 bases. The CDR3 runs 13 residues. V gave up 1 base and J gave up 6 bases; unmatched junction bases: 3. The germline V gene encodes CDR1 SGHVS and CDR2 FQNEAQ.

This chain uses TRBV27 with TRBJ2-4; D ambiguous. Germline assignment: CDR1 MNHEY and CDR2 SMNVEV (reference sequence). With 7 bases removed from V and 0 bases from J, the gap between germline ends came to 13 bases. The CDR3 runs 15 residues. The CDR3 DNA reads TGTGCCAGCACCTCCTTTGGCCCAGCCAAAAACATTCAGTACTTC. Translation gives CASTSFGPAKNIQYF.

The V and J genes are TRBV12-5 and TRBJ2-6; a weak D match, TRBD2 (5 bases). The CDR3 has 15 residues. Trimming removed 3 bases at V and 2 bases at J, with 8 bases between. Germline V CDR1 and CDR2: LGHNT, FRNRAP. CDR3 nucleotides: TGTGCTAGTGGTTTCGGGATGACTGGGGCCAACGTCCTGACTTTC. Translation: CASGFGMTGANVLTF.

There are a few counts of this clone. The chain links TRBV6-4 to TRBJ2-2, with 10 nucleotides matching TRBD2. This CDR3 is 14 amino acids long. Germline V CDR1 and CDR2: MRHNA, SNTAGT. V lost 5 bases to trimming and J lost 4 bases; unmatched junction nucleotides: 1. CDR3 DNA sequence: TGTGCCAGCAGTAGCGGGAGGGCCACCGGGGAGCTGTTTTTT. Translated, it gives CASSSGRATGELFF.

This chain uses TRBV11-2 with TRBJ2-3; the match to TRBD1 covers 7 bases. Germline CDR1 and CDR2: SGHAT and FQNNGV. The J segment lost 6 bases and the V segment lost 8 bases, leaving 14 bases of the junction unmatched. CDR3 length: 15 residues. The chain's CDR3 is CASLGTTGKHDTQYF. The DNA for the CDR3 is TGTGCCAGCCTCGGAACGACAGGGAAGCACGATACGCAGTATTTT.

In the case of this clone: The sample holds other DNA sequences that translate to the same CDR3. This chain joins TRBV28 and TRBJ2-7, with 8 nucleotides matching TRBD2. This CDR3 region has 15 residues. V was pared by 3 bases and J by 0 bases, with 4 bases of the junction left unmatched. Germline-derived CDR1 and CDR2 are MDHEN and SYDVKM. As DNA, the CDR3 is TGTGCCAGCAGTTTGACCGGGAGGGTCTCCTACGAGCAGTACTTC. Translated: CASSLTGRVSYEQYF.

The genes are TRBV6-1 and TRBJ2-7; 9 bases agree with TRBD1. This CDR3 spans 15 amino acids. Losses at the gene ends were 3 bases for V and 4 bases for J; bases not matched to a gene: 7. CDR1 is MNHNS, CDR2 SASEGT, per germline. The CDR3 nucleotides are TGTGCCAGCAGTGAGCTTGGGACAGGGTGGTACGAGCAGTACTTC. It encodes CASSELGTGWYEQYF.

The chain combines TRBV24-1 with TRBJ2-2; the match to TRBD2 covers 7 bases. V lost 4 bases and J lost 4; bases outside the gene matches: 17. CDR3 length equals 19 residues. CDR1 and CDR2 (germline): KGHDR, SFDVKD. CDR3 residues: CATSDYLGLAGEGTGELFF. The CDR3 coding sequence is TGTGCCACCAGTGACTATTTGGGCTTGGCGGGAGAGGGCACCGGGGAGCTGTTTTTT.

V is TRBV18 and J is TRBJ2-1, with TRBD1 matching over 8 bases. This CDR3 contains 16 residues. CDR1 is KGHSH and CDR2 is LQKENI in the germline V gene. The J segment lost 15 bases and the V segment lost 4 bases, leaving 20 bases of the junction unmatched. The CDR3 DNA sequence: TGTGCCAGCTCACAAAATAATGGACAGGGTTCGGGGGTACGGTTCTTC. Translation: CASSQNNGQGSGVRFF. The variable domain in full, with the rest retrieved from reference TRBV18 and TRBJ2-1, is NAGVMQNPRHLVRRRGQEARLRCSPMKGHSHVYWYRQLPEEGLKFMVYLQKENIIDESGMPKERFSAEFPKEGPSILRIQQVVRGDSAAYFCASSQNNGQGSGVRFFGPGTRLTVL.

The V gene is TRBV30, the J gene TRBJ2-6; D unclear. This CDR3 is built from 16 residues. Trimming pared 0 bases from V and 0 bases from J, leaving 9 bases between. Germline V gene sequence: CDR1 GTSNPN, CDR2 SVGIG (reference sequence). This CDR3 is CAWSVLPSSGANVLTF. The CDR3 DNA sequence: TGTGCCTGGAGTGTGCTCCCCAGCTCTGGGGCCAACGTCCTGACTTTC.

The chain joins TRBV5-1 to TRBJ2-1; D is uncertain. V lost 2 bases and J 0 bases, leaving 18 bases between the germline ends. This CDR3 comprises 18 residues. Germline-derived CDR1 and CDR2 are SGHRS and YFSETQ. The CDR3 loop reads CASSLPPVVPSSYNEQFF. The DNA for the CDR3 is TGCGCCAGCAGCTTACCCCCAGTCGTTCCAAGCTCCTACAATGAGCAGTTCTTC. Full variable domain (missing parts from reference TRBV5-1 and TRBJ2-1): KAGVTQTPRYLIKTRGQQVTLSCSPISGHRSVSWYQQTPGQGLQFLFEYFSETQRNKGNFPGRFSGRQFSNSRSEMNVSTLELGDSALYLCASSLPPVVPSSYNEQFFGPGTRLTVL.

In this sample, this clone turned up once. The V gene is TRBV6-5, the J gene TRBJ1-3, with 7 bases that match TRBD1. After removal of 2 bases from V and 4 bases from J, the junction contained 2 bases not matched to a gene. Germline V gives CDR1 MNHEY, CDR2 SVGAGI. The CDR3 sequence is 14 residues long. CDR3 in DNA: TGTGCCAGCAGTTACCAACAGGGGGGAAACACCATATATTTT. Translation: CASSYQQGGNTIYF.

The CDR3 loop reads CASSWGQDYGYTF. CDR3 DNA sequence: TGTGCCAGCAGCTGGGGACAGGACTATGGCTACACCTTC. The rearrangement links TRBV28 to TRBJ1-2, with 8 bases lining up with TRBD1. V shed 6 bases, J shed 3 bases, and the junction held 3 bases outside the gene matches. CDR1 and CDR2 from the germline V gene are MDHEN and SYDVKM. The CDR3 is made up of 13 amino acids.

This chain connects TRBV4-3 to TRBJ2-2, with 9 bases matching TRBD1. Germline V lookup: CDR1 LGHNA, CDR2 YSLEER. CDR3 length: 17 amino acids. V trimming: 3 bases; J trimming: 8 bases; junction bases outside the gene matches: 13. Here the CDR3 reads CASSQGPGQGTWGELFF. The CDR3 region has the DNA TGCGCCAGCAGCCAGGGCCCGGGACAGGGTACATGGGGGGAGCTGTTTTTT.

Here the CDR3 reads CASSLDGGVNTGELFF. CDR3 coding DNA: TGTGCCAGCAGCTTGGATGGAGGGGTGAACACCGGGGAGCTGTTTTTT. The J gene is TRBJ2-2, the V gene TRBV5-4, with D perhaps matching TRBD2 (6 bases). The V gene's germline CDR1 is SGHNT and CDR2 YYREEE (reference sequence). The CDR3 contains 16 residues. V lost 0 bases, J lost 1 base, and 10 bases lay in between.

This chain connects TRBV7-9 to TRBJ2-7; perhaps TRBD1 as D (5 bases). The CDR3 extends over 16 amino acids. Between the trimmed V and J ends, which lost 5 bases and 2 bases, there was a span of 19 bases. Germline assignment: CDR1 SEHNR and CDR2 FQNEAQ (reference sequence). The CDR3 here is CASSALWQGLPYEQYF. In DNA form, the CDR3 reads TGTGCCAGCAGCGCGCTCTGGCAGGGCCTTCCCTACGAGCAGTACTTC.